The following is a T cell receptor beta chain sequence with its context. As yet, its antigen is unknown. This entry belongs to a study of cytomegalovirus exposure and HLA in healthy donors. General study findings and limits: TCR sequences were mostly rare, though some public TCRs occurred in many donors.

PCR primers comprised 60 Vbeta and 13 Jbeta primers. Libraries were prepared by immunoSEQ multiplex PCR; TCRdb keeps only in-frame clonotypes and omits some of them. The table records tens of thousands of clones, about 77% of them present only once. The germline V gene has CDR1 SGHNT and CDR2 YENEEA. The germline V and J ends were trimmed by 0 bases and 5 bases, with 4 bases remaining between them. This CDR3 is 12 amino acids long. Source material: PBMCs. The chain has TRBV11-3 and TRBJ2-5; D gene ambiguous. The receptor was derived from a male donor in good health and CMV-seropositive. The CDR3 DNA is TGTGCCAGCAGCTTAGATTCGGAGACCCAGTACTTC. Translation gives CASSLDSETQYF.